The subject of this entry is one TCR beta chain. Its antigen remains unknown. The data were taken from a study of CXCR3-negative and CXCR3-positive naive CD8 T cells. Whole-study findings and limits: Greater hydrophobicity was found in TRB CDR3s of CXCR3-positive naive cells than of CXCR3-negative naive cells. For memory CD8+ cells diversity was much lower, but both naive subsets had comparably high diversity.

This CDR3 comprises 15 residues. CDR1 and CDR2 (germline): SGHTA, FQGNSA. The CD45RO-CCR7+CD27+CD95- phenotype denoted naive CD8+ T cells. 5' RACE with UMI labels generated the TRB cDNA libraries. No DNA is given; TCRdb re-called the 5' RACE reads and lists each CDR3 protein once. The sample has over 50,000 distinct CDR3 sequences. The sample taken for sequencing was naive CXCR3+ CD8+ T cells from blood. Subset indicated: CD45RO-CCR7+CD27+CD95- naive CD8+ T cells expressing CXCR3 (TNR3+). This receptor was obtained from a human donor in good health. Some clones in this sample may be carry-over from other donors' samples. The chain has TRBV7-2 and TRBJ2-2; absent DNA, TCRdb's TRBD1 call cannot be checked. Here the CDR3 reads CASSYRTGPTGELFF.